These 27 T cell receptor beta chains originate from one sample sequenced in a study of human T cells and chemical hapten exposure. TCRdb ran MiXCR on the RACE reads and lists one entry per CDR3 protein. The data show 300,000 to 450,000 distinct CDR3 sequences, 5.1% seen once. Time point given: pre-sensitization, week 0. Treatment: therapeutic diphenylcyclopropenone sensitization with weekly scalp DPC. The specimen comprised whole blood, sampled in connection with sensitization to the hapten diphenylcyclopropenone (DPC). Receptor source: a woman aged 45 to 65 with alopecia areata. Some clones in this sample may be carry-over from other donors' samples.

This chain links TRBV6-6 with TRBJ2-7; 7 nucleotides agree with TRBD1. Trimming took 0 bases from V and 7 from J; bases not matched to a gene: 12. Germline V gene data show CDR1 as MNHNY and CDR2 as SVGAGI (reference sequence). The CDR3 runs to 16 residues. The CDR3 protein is CASSYSDPGGNWEQYF. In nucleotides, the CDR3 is TGTGCCAGCAGTTACTCGGATCCAGGGGGAAATTGGGAGCAGTACTTC.

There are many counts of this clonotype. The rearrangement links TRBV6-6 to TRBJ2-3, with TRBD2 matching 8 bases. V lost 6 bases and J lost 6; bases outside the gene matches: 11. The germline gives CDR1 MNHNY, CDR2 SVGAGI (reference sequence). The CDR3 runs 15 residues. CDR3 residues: CASRSGGPPFDTQYF. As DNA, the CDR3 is TGTGCCAGCAGAAGCGGGGGACCTCCCTTCGATACGCAGTATTTT.

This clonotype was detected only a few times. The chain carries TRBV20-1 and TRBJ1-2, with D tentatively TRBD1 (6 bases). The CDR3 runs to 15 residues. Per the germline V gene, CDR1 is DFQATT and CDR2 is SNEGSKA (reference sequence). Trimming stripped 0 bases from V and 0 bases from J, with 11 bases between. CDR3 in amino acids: CSARERDTTNYGYTF. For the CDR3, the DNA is TGCAGTGCTAGAGAGCGGGACACGACTAACTATGGCTACACCTTC.

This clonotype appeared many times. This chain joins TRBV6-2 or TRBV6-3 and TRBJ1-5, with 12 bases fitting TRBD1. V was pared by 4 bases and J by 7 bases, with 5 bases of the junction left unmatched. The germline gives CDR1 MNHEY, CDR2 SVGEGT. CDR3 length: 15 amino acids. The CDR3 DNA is TGTGCCAGCAGTTCGGGACAGGGGGCTTGGCAGCCCCAGCATTTT. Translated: CASSSGQGAWQPQHF.

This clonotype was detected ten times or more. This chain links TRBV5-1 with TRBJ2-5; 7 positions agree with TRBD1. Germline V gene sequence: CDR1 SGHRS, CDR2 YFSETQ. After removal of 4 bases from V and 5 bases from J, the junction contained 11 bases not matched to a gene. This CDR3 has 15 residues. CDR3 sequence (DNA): TGCGCCAGCAGCAAGGGACAGCCCGCCGGGGAGACCCAGTACTTC. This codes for CASSKGQPAGETQYF.

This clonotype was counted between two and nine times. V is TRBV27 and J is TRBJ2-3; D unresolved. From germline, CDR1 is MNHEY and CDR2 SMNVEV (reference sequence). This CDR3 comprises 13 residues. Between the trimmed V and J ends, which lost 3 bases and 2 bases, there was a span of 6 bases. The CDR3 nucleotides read TGTGCCAGCAGTTTCTCCTTCACAGATACGCAGTATTTT. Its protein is CASSFSFTDTQYF.

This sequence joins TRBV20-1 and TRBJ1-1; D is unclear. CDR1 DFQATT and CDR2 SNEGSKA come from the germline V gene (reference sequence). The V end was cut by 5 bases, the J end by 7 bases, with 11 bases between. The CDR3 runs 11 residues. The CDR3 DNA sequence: TGCAGTGCTGGGTTCGCGGGTGAAGCTTTCTTT. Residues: CSAGFAGEAFF.

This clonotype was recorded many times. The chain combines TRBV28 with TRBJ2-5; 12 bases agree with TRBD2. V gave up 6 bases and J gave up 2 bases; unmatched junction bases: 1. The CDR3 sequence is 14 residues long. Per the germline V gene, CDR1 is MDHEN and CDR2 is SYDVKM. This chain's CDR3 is CASRTSGRQETQYF. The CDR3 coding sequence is TGTGCCAGCAGAACTAGCGGGAGGCAAGAGACCCAGTACTTC.

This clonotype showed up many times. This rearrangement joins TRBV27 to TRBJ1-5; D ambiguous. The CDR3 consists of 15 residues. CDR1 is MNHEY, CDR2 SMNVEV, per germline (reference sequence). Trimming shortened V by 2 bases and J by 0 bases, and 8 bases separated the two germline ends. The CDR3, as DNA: TGTGCCAGCAGTTTACAAGGTTATAGCAATCAGCCCCAGCATTTT. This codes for CASSLQGYSNQPQHF.

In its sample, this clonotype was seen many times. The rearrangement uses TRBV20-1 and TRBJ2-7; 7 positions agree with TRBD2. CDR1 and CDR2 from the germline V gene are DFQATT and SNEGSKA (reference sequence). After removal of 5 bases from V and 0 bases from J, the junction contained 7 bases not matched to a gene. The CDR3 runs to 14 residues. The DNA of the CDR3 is TGCAGTGCTCGCCTCGGGGGGAGCTCCTACGAGCAGTACTTC. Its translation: CSARLGGSSYEQYF.

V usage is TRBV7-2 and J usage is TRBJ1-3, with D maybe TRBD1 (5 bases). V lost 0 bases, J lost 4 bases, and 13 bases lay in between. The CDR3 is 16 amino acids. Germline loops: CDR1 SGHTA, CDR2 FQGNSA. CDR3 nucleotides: TGTGCCAGCAGCTTAGCGGGCGGTGGGGGAGGAAACACCATATATTTT. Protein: CASSLAGGGGGNTIYF.

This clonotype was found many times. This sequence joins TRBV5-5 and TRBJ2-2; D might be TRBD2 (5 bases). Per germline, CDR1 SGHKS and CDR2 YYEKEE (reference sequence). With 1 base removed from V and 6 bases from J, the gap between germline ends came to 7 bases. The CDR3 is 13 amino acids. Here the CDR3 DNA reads TGTGCCAGCAGCTTGCAGCGGTCCGGGGAGCTGTTTTTT. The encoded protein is CASSLQRSGELFF.

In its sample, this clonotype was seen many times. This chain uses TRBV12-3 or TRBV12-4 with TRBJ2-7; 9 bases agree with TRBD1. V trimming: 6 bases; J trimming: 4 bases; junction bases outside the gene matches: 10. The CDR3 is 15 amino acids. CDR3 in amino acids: CASSAEGQGIYEQYF. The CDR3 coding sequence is TGTGCCAGCAGCGCTGAAGGACAGGGGATTTACGAGCAGTACTTC.

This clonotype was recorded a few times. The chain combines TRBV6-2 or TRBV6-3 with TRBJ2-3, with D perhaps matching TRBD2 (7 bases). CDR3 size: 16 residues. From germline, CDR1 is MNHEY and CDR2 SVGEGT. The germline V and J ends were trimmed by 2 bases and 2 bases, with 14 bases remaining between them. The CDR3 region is CASSYGAGAYTDTQYF. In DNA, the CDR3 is TGTGCCAGCAGTTACGGGGCGGGGGCCTACACAGATACGCAGTATTTT.

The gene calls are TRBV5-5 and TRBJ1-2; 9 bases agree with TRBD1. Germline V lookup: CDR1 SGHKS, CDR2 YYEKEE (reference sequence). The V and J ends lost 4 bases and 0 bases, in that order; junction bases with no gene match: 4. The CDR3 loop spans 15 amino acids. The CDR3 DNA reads TGTGCCAGCAGCCTGGACAGGGGCCCTAACTATGGCTACACCTTC. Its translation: CASSLDRGPNYGYTF.

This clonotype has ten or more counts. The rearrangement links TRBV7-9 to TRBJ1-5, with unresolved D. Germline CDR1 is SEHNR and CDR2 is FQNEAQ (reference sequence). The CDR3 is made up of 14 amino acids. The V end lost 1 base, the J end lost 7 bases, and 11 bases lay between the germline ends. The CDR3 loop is CASSLGGVGQPQHF. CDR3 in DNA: TGTGCCAGCAGCTTAGGTGGGGTCGGACAGCCCCAGCATTTT. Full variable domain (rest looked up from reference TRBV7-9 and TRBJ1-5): DTGVSQNPRHKITKRGQNVTFRCDPISEHNRLYWYRQTLGQGPEFLTYFQNEAQLEKSRLLSDRFSAERPKGSFSTLEIQRTEQGDSAMYLCASSLGGVGQPQHFGDGTRLSIL.

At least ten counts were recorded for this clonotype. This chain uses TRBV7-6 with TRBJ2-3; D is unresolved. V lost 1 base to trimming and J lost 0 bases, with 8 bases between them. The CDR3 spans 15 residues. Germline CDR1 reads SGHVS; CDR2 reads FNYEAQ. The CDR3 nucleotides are TGTGCCAGCAGCTTAGGGGCTCTTAGCACAGATACGCAGTATTTT. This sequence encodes CASSLGALSTDTQYF.

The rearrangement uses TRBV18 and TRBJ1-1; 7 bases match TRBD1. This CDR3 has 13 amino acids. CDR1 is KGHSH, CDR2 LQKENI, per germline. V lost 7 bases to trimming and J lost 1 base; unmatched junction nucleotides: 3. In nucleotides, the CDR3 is TGTGCCAGCTTAAGGGACAGGAACACTGAAGCTTTCTTT. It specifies CASLRDRNTEAFF.

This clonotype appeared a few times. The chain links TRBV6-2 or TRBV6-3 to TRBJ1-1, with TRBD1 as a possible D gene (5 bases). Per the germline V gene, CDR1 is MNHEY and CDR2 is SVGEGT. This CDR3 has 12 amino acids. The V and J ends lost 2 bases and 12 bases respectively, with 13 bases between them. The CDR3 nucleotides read TGTGCCAGCAGTTACGGGGACCGCCGGCCTTTCTTT. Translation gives CASSYGDRRPFF.

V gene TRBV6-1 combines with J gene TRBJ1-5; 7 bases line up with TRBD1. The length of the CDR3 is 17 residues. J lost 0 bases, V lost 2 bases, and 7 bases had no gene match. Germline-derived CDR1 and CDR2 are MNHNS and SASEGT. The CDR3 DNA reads TGTGCCAGCAGTGAAATAGGGGGCCCTTATAGCAATCAGCCCCAGCATTTT. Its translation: CASSEIGGPYSNQPQHF.

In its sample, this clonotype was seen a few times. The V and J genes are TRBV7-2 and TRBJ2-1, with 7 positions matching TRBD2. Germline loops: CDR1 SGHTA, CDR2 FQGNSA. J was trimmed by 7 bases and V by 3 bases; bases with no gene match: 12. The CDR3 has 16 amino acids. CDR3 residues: CASSFGLAGGRNEQFF. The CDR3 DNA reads TGTGCCAGCAGCTTCGGGTTAGCGGGTGGGCGAAATGAGCAGTTCTTC.

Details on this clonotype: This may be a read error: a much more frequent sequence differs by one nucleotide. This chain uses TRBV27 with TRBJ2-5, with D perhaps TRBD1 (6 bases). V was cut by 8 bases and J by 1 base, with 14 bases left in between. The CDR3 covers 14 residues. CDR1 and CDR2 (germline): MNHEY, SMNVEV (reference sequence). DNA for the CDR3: TGTGCCAGCGGTTCCCGGGACACCCAAGAGACCCAGTACTTC. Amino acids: CASGSRDTQETQYF.

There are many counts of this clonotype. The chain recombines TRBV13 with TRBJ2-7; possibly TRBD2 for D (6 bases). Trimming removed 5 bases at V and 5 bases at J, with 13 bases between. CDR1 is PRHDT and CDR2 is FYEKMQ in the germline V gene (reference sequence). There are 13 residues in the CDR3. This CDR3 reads CASSPGTPHEQYF. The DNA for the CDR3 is TGTGCCAGCAGCCCCGGGACTCCCCACGAGCAGTACTTC.

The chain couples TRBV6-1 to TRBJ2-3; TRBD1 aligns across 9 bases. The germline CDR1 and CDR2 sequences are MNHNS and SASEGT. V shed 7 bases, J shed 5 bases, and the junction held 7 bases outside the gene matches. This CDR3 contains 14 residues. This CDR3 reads CASTRTGGLDTQYF. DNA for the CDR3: TGTGCCAGCACCCGAACAGGGGGCCTAGATACGCAGTATTTT.

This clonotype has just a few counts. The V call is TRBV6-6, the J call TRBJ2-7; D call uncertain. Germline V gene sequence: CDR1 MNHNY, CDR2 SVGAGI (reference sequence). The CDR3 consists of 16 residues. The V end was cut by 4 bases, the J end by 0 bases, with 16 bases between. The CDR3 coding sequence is TGTGCCAGCAGTTCCCTTCGGCTAACCAGCTCCTACGAGCAGTACTTC. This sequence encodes CASSSLRLTSSYEQYF.

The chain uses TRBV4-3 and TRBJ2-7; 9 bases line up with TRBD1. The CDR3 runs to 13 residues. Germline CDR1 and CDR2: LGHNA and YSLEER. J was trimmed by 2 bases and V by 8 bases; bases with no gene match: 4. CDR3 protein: CASDRTGAYEQYF. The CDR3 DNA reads TGCGCCAGCGACCGGACAGGGGCCTACGAGCAGTACTTC.

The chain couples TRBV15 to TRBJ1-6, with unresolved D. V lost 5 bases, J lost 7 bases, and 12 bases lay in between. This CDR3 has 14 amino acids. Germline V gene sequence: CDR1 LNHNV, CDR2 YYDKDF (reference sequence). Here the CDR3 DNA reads TGTGCCACCAGCCCGGGTCGAGGGAATTCACCCCTCCACTTT. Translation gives CATSPGRGNSPLHF.